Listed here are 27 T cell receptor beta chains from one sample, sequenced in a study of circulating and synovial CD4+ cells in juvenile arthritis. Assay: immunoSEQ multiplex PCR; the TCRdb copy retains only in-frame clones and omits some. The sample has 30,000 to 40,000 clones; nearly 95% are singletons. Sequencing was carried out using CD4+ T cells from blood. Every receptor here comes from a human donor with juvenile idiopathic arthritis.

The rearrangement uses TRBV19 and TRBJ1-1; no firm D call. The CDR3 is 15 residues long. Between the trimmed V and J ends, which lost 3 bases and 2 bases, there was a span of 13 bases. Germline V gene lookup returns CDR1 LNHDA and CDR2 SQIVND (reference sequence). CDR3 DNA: TGTGCCAGTAGTATCGCGGCGTCAGCTAACACTGAAGCTTTCTTT. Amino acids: CASSIAASANTEAFF.

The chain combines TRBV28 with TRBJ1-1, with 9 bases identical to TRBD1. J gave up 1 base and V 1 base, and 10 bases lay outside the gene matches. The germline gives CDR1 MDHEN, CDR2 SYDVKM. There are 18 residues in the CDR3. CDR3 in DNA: TGTGCCAGCAGTTTATCAGGTTGGTGGGGACAGGGGAACACTGAAGCTTTCTTT. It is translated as CASSLSGWWGQGNTEAFF.

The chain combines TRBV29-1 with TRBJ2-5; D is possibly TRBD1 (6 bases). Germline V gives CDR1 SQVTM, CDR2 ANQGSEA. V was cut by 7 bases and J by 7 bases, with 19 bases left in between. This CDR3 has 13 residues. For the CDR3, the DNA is TGCAGCGGAGAGTCCGGGACATTGGGGACCCAGTACTTC. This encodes CSGESGTLGTQYF.

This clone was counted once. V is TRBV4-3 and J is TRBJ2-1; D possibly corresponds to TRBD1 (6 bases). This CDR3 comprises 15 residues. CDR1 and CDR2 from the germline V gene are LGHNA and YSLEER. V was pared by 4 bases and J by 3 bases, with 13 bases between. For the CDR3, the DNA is TGCGCCAGCAGCCTCCGACAGGAAAGCTACAATGAGCAGTTCTTC. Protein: CASSLRQESYNEQFF.

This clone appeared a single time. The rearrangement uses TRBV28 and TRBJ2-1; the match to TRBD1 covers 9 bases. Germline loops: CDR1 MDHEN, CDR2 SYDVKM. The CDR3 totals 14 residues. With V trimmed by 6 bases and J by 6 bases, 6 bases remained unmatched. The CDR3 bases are TGTGCCAGCAGCTGGACAGGGGCCCCCAATGAGCAGTTCTTC. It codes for CASSWTGAPNEQFF.

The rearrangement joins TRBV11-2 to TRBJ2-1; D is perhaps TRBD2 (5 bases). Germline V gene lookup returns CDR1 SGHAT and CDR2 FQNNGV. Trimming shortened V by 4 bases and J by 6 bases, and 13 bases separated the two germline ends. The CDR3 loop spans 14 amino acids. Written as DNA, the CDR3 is TGTGCCAGCAGCTCCCGGACTGAGACCAATGAGCAGTTCTTC. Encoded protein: CASSSRTETNEQFF.

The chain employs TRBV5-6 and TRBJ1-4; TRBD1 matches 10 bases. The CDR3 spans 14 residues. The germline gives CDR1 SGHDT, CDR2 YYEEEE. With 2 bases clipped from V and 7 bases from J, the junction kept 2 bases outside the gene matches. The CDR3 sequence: CASSFGTGVEKLFF. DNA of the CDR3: TGTGCCAGCAGCTTCGGGACAGGGGTTGAAAAACTGTTTTTT.

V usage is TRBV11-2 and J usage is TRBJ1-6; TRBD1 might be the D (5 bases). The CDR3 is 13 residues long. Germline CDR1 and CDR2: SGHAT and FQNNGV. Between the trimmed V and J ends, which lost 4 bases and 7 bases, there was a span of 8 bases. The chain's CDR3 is CASSSDRNSPLHF. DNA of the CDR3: TGTGCCAGCAGCTCCGACAGAAATTCACCCCTCCACTTT.

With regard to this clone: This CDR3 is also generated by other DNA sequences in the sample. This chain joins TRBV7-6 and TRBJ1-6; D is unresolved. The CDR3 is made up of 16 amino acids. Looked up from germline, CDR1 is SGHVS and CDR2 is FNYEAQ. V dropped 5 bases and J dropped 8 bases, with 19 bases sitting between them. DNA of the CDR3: TGTGCCAGCAGCGGCGGATTCCCGGAATCCTATTCACCCCTCCACTTT. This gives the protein CASSGGFPESYSPLHF.

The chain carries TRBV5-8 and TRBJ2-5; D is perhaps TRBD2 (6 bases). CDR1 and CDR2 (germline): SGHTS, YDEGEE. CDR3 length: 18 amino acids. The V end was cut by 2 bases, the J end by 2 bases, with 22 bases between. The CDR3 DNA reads TGTGCCAGCAGCTTTGGCTTATGGTCGGGAGAACAACAAGAGACCCAGTACTTC. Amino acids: CASSFGLWSGEQQETQYF.

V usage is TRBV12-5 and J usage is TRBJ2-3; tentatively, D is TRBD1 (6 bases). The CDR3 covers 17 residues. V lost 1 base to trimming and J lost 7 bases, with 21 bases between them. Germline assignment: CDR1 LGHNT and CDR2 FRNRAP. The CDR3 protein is CASGLAPDQGIPHTQYF. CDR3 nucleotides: TGTGCTAGTGGTTTGGCCCCGGATCAGGGGATCCCCCATACGCAGTATTTT.

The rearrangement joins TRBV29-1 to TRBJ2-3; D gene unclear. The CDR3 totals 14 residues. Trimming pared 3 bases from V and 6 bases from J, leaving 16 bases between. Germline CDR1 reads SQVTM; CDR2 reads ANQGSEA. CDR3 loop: CSVEGRISTDTQYF. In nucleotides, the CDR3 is TGCAGCGTTGAGGGCAGGATTTCTACCGATACGCAGTATTTT.

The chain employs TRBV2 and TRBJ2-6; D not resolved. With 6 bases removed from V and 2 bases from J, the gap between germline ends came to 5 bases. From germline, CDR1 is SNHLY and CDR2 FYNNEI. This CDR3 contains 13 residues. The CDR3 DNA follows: TGTGCCAGCAGCGGTCCTGGGGCCAACGTCCTGACTTTC. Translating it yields CASSGPGANVLTF.

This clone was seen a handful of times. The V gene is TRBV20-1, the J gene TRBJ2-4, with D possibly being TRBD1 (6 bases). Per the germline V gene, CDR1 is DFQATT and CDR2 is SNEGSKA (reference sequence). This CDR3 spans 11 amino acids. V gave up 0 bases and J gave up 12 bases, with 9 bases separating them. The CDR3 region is CSAREGARQYF. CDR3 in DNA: TGCAGTGCTAGAGAGGGGGCCCGTCAGTACTTC.

The CDR3, as DNA: TGTGCCAGTGGCCTCCGTCAGGGGCCCCAAGAGACCCAGTACTTC. This translates into CASGLRQGPQETQYF. The gene calls are TRBV19 and TRBJ2-5; a weak D match, TRBD1 (6 bases). V was shortened by 8 bases and J by 1 base, with 17 bases between the two germline ends. The CDR3 consists of 15 residues. Germline assignment: CDR1 LNHDA and CDR2 SQIVND (reference sequence).

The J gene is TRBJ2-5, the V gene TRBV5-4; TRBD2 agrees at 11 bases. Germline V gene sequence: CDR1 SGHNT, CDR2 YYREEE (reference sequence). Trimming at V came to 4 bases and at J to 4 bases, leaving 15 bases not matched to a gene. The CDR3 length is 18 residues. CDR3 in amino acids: CASSRTPTSGSAGETQYF. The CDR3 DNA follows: TGTGCCAGCAGCCGGACCCCAACTAGCGGGAGTGCGGGAGAGACCCAGTACTTC. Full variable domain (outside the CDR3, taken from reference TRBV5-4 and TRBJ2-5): ETGVTQSPTHLIKTRGQQVTLRCSSQSGHNTVSWYQQALGQGPQFIFQYYREEENGRGNFPPRFSGLQFPNYSSELNVNALELDDSALYLCASSRTPTSGSAGETQYFGPGTRLLVL.

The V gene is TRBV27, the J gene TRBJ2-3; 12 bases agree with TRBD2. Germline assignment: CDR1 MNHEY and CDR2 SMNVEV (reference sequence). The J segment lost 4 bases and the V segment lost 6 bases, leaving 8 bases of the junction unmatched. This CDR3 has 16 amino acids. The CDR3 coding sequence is TGTGCCAGCAGGTTTCTAGCGGGAGGGGTATCAGATACGCAGTATTTT. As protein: CASRFLAGGVSDTQYF.

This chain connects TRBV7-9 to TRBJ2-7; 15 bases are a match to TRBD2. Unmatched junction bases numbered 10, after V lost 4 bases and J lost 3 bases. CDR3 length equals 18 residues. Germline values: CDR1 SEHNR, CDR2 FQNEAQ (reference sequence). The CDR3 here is CASSSIGLAGGPGYEQYF. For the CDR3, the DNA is TGTGCCAGCAGCTCTATCGGACTAGCGGGAGGGCCAGGCTACGAGCAGTACTTC.

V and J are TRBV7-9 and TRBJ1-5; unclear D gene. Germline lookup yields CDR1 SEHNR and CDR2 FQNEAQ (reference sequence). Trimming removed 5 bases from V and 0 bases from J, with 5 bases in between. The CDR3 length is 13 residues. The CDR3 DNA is TGTGCCAGCAGCCTACTTAGCAATCAGCCCCAGCATTTT. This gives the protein CASSLLSNQPQHF. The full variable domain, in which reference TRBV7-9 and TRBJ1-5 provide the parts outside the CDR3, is DTGVSQNPRHKITKRGQNVTFRCDPISEHNRLYWYRQTLGQGPEFLTYFQNEAQLEKSRLLSDRFSAERPKGSFSTLEIQRTEQGDSAMYLCASSLLSNQPQHFGDGTRLSIL.

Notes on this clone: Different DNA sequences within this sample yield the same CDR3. CDR3 nucleotide sequence: TGCAGCGCTGGGGGCTTAACTGGGATTCGGACCTATAATTCACCCCTCCACTTT. It yields the protein CSAGGLTGIRTYNSPLHF. The chain carries TRBV29-1 and TRBJ1-6, with D perhaps TRBD1 (6 bases). This CDR3 region has 18 residues. Germline-derived CDR1 and CDR2 are SQVTM and ANQGSEA. Trimming took 7 bases from V and 2 from J, leaving 24 bases between them.

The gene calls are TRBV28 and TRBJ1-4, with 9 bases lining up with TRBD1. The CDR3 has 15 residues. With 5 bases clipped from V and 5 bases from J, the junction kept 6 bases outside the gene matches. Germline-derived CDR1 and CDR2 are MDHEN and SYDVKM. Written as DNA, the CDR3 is TGTGCCAGCAGTACCGGGACAGGGAAGAATGAAAAACTGTTTTTT. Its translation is CASSTGTGKNEKLFF. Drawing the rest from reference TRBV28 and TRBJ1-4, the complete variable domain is DVKVTQSSRYLVKRTGEKVFLECVQDMDHENMFWYRQDPGLGLRLIYFSYDVKMKEKGDIPEGYSVSREKKERFSLILESASTNQTSMYLCASSTGTGKNEKLFFGSGTQLSVL.

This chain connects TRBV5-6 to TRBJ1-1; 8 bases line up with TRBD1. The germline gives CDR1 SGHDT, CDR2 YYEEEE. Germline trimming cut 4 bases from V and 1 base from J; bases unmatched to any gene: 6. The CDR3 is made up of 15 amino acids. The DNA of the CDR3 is TGTGCCAGCAGCCGCCAGGGGGCTCCGAACACTGAAGCTTTCTTT. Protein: CASSRQGAPNTEAFF.

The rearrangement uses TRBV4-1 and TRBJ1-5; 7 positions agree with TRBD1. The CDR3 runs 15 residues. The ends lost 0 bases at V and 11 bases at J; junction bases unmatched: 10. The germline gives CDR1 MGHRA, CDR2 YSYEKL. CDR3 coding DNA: TGCGCCAGCAGCCAAGAGAGGGGGCCGACGGTAGCCCAGCATTTT. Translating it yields CASSQERGPTVAQHF.

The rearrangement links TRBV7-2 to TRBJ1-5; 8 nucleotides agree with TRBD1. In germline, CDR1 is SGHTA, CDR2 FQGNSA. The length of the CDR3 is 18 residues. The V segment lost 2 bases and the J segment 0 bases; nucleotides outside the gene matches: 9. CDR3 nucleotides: TGTGCCAGCAGCTTACATGGGACAGGAGCCTTTAGCAATCAGCCCCAGCATTTT. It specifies CASSLHGTGAFSNQPQHF.

CDR3 nucleotides: TGCGCCAGCAGCGAAGGGGATCTGCGGGGGGGCCGGCAGTACTTC. This encodes CASSEGDLRGGRQYF. This rearrangement joins TRBV4-3 to TRBJ2-7; 9 bases map to TRBD2. Germline values: CDR1 LGHNA, CDR2 YSLEER. V trimming: 5 bases; J trimming: 9 bases; junction bases outside the gene matches: 14. CDR3 length equals 15 residues.

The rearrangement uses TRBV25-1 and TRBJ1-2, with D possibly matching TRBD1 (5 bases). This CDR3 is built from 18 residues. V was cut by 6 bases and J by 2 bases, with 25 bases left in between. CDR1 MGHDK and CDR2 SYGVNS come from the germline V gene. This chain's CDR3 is CASRGSAGGGEANYGYTF. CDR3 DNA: TGTGCCAGCAGAGGATCAGCCGGGGGAGGGGAGGCGAACTATGGCTACACCTTC.

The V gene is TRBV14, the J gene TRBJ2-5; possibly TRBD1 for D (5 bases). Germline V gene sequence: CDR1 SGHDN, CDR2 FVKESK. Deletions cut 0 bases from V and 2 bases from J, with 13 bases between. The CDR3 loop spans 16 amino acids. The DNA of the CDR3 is TGTGCCAGCAGCCAAGAGTGGGGCACGAGGCAAGAGACCCAGTACTTC. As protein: CASSQEWGTRQETQYF.